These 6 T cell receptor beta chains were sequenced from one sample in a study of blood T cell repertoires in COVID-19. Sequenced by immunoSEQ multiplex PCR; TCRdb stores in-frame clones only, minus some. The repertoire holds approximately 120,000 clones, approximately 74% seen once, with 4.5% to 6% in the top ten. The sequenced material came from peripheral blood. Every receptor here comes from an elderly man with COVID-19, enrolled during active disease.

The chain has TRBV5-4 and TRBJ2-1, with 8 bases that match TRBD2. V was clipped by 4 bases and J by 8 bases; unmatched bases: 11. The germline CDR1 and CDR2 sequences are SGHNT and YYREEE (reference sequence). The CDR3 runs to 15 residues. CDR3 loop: CASSRAGANVHEQFF. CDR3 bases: TGTGCCAGCAGCCGAGCGGGAGCAAATGTCCATGAGCAGTTCTTC. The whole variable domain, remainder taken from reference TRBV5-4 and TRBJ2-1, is ETGVTQSPTHLIKTRGQQVTLRCSSQSGHNTVSWYQQALGQGPQFIFQYYREEENGRGNFPPRFSGLQFPNYSSELNVNALELDDSALYLCASSRAGANVHEQFFGPGTRLTVL.

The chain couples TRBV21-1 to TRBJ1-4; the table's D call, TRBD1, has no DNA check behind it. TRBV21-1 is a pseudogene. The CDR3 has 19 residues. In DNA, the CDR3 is TGTGCCAGCAGCCACGTACGGACAGGGGGCGAAGGAACTAATGAAAAACTGTTTTTT. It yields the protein CASSHVRTGGEGTNEKLFF.

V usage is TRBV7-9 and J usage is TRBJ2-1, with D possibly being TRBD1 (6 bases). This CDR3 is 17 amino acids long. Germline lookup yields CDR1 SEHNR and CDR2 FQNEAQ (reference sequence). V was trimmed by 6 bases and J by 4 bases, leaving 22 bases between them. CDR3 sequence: CASSSSSGGSRYNEQFF. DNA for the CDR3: TGTGCCAGCAGTTCGTCAAGTGGGGGCTCTCGGTACAATGAGCAGTTCTTC.

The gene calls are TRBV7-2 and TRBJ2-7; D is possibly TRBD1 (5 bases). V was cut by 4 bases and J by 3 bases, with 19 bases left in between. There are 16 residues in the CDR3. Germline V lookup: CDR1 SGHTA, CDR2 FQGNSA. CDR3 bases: TGTGCCAGCAGCTCGGAAGGGGCAGGGCTCTACTACGAGCAGTACTTC. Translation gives CASSSEGAGLYYEQYF. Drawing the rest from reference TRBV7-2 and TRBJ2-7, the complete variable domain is GAGVSQSPSNKVTEKGKDVELRCDPISGHTALYWYRQSLGQGLEFLIYFQGNSAPDKSGLPSDRFSAERTGGSVSTLTIQRTQQEDSAVYLCASSSEGAGLYYEQYFGPGTRLTVT.

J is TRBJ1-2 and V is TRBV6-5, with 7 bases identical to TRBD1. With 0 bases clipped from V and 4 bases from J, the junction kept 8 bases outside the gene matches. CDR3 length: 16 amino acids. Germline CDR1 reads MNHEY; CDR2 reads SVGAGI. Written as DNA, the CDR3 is TGTGCCAGCAGTTACTCCATTTCAGGGGGTTCCTATGGCTACACCTTC. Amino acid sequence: CASSYSISGGSYGYTF.

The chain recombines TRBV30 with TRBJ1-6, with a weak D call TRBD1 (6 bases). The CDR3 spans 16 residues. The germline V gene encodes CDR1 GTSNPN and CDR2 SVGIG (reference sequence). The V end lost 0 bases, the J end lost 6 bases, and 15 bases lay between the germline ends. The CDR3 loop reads CAWSVPSGAINSPLHF. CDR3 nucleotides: TGTGCCTGGAGTGTACCGTCAGGGGCGATTAATTCACCCCTCCACTTT.